The sequence of this T cell receptor (beta chain) was determined in a study of technical replicates of blood from a few donors. The germline V and J ends were trimmed by 3 bases and 1 base, with 13 bases remaining between them. Germline V gives CDR1 MDHEN, CDR2 SYDVKM. The CDR3 has 15 residues. Clones were sequenced by immunoSEQ multiplex PCR, and TCRdb holds only the in-frame ones, with some missing. Here the sample spans approximately 97,000 clones, about 96% being singletons. The receptor was isolated from a human donor in good health. Sequencing was done on a sample of T cells isolated from PBMCs. J is TRBJ2-7 and V is TRBV28; TRBD1 might be the D (6 bases). The CDR3 protein is CASSFQRQVSYEQYF. In nucleotides, the CDR3 is TGTGCCAGCAGTTTCCAACGACAGGTTTCCTACGAGCAGTACTTC.